This entry concerns a single TCR beta chain. Its antigen is not known. The data were taken from a study of T cell responses to AZD1222 COVID-19 vaccine. About the research overall: Pooling of second doses given at about 4 or about 12 weeks was done.

Repertoires were generated with immunoSEQ multiplex PCR, while TCRdb's copy carries only in-frame clones and drops some. The repertoire consists of about 150,000 clones, with 90% to 95% occurring once and the leading ten covering 1.1% to 1.5%. Findings and caveats of the study: Donors were chiefly white British, with a greater number of females, and clonal diversity was perhaps underestimated. The peak T cell response came first, and repertoires were sampled only after it. Baseline serostatus was positive in only five to seven AZD1222 recipients.

From germline, CDR1 is SGHKS and CDR2 YYEKEE (reference sequence). The CDR3 sequence is 14 residues long. V was trimmed by 0 bases and J by 10 bases, leaving 11 bases between them. This specimen was peripheral blood, taken on day 0 of AZD1222 vaccination. The rearrangement links TRBV5-5 to TRBJ1-6, with D unresolved. The receptor comes from an adult in good health. CDR3 sequence reads: CASSLDGLSSPLHF. CDR3 in DNA: TGTGCCAGCAGCTTGGACGGGCTTAGCTCACCCCTCCACTTT.